This is a list of T cell receptor beta chains from one sample in a study of cytomegalovirus exposure and HLA in healthy donors. Using immunoSEQ multiplex PCR, the repertoire was profiled, and TCRdb retains in-frame clones only, with some absent. The sample holds 150,000 to 200,000 clones. Sequenced: PBMCs. The receptors shown here come from a woman aged 18-29 years in good health and CMV-seropositive. CDR3s include the opening cysteine and the closing phenylalanine or tryptophan. Each record gives: J gene, D gene, V gene, CDR3 protein, CDR3 DNA. D genes are given only for firm matches.

>TRBJ2-5|-|TRBV19
CASSMARTGRQTQYF
TGTGCCAGTAGTATGGCCCGAACAGGGAGACAGACCCAGTACTTC
>TRBJ1-4|-|TRBV7-2
CASSLGGDGEKLFF
TGTGCCAGCAGCTTGGGAGGGGATGGGGAAAAACTGTTTTTT
>TRBJ1-6|-|TRBV2
CASSGGLGIHF
TGTGCCAGCAGCGGCGGGTTGGGGATACACTTT
>TRBJ2-3|TRBD1|TRBV2
CASAGGSTDTQYF
TGTGCCAGCGCAGGGGGCTCCACAGATACGCAGTATTTT
>TRBJ1-3|-|TRBV27
CASKGHGSGNTIYF
TGTGCCAGCAAGGGGCACGGGAGCGGAAACACCATATATTTT
>TRBJ1-1|-|TRBV6-6
CASRGTGPNTEAFF
TGTGCCAGCAGGGGAACAGGACCGAACACTGAAGCTTTCTTT
>TRBJ2-3|-|TRBV6-5
CASSPMLAADTQYF
TGTGCCAGCAGCCCCATGCTAGCTGCAGATACGCAGTATTTT
>TRBJ2-7|TRBD1|TRBV4-2
CASSQGRGQLYEQYF
TGTGCCAGCAGCCAAGGTCGGGGACAGCTCTACGAGCAGTACTTC
>TRBJ1-4|TRBD1|TRBV4-1
CASSLGTGEKLFF
TGCGCCAGCAGCCTAGGGACAGGGGAAAAACTGTTTTTT
>TRBJ2-5|TRBD1|TRBV6-5
CASSYSYRGETQYF
TGTGCCAGCAGTTACTCGTACAGGGGAGAGACCCAGTACTTC
>TRBJ2-7|-|TRBV2
CASSDSSSWAGEQYF
TGTGCCAGCAGTGATTCCTCCAGCTGGGCCGGCGAGCAGTACTTC
>TRBJ2-7|TRBD2|TRBV19
CASSIGAGGTYEQYF
TGTGCCAGTAGTATAGGTGCGGGAGGAACCTACGAGCAGTACTTC
>TRBJ2-7|TRBD2|TRBV30
CAWNSFAGGHEQYF
TGTGCCTGGAACTCCTTCGCGGGAGGCCACGAGCAGTACTTC
>TRBJ1-4|-|TRBV30
CAWSGRGGGRVMEKLFF
TGTGCCTGGAGTGGCCGTGGGGGCGGCCGAGTAATGGAAAAACTGTTTTTT
>TRBJ2-1|TRBD1|TRBV15
CATSSSGTVYNEQFF
TGTGCCACCAGCAGCTCCGGGACAGTTTACAATGAGCAGTTCTTC
>TRBJ1-2|-|TRBV4-2
CASLAAGGYTF
TGTGCCAGCCTAGCCGCGGGAGGCTACACCTTC
>TRBJ2-7|-|TRBV9
CASSAAFSVDYEQYF
TGTGCCAGCAGCGCCGCCTTTAGCGTCGATTACGAGCAGTACTTC
>TRBJ1-1|-|TRBV7-6
CASSNPGREKFF
TGTGCCAGCAGTAACCCCGGGAGGGAAAAGTTCTTT
>TRBJ2-1|TRBD1|TRBV6-4
CASSDHIRQGRSDEQFF
TGTGCCAGCAGTGACCACATTAGACAGGGGCGTAGCGATGAGCAGTTCTTC
>TRBJ2-5|TRBD2|TRBV4-2
CASSQGLAEETQYF
TGTGCCAGCAGCCAAGGACTAGCGGAAGAGACCCAGTACTTC
>TRBJ2-1|-|TRBV9
CASSVGSGYNEQFF
TGTGCCAGCAGCGTTGGTTCAGGGTACAATGAGCAGTTCTTC
>TRBJ2-7|TRBD2|TRBV4-3
CASSQEGAGGPHEQYF
TGCGCCAGCAGCCAAGAAGGAGCGGGGGGCCCCCACGAGCAGTACTTC
>TRBJ1-2|TRBD1|TRBV18
CASSRQGDGYTF
TGTGCCAGCTCCCGACAGGGGGATGGCTACACCTTC
>TRBJ2-3|TRBD1|TRBV7-2
CASRWGQLSTDTQYF
TGTGCCAGCAGATGGGGACAGCTTAGCACAGATACGCAGTATTTT
>TRBJ1-2|-|TRBV7-2
CASSPNPSGYTF
TGTGCCAGCAGCCCTAATCCTTCGGGGTACACCTTC
>TRBJ2-5|TRBD2|TRBV7-3
CASSSGLAGLEEQYF
TGTGCCAGCAGCTCAGGACTAGCGGGGCTGGAAGAGCAGTACTTC
>TRBJ1-2|TRBD1|TRBV7-2
CASSRQGVANYGYTF
TGTGCCAGCAGCCGTCAGGGGGTAGCTAACTATGGCTACACCTTC
>TRBJ2-1|TRBD2|TRBV4-1
CASSQDALAGIEQFF
TGCGCCAGCAGCCAAGACGCCCTAGCGGGTATTGAGCAGTTCTTC
>TRBJ2-5|TRBD2|TRBV30
CAWRRTSGGFNQETQYF
TGTGCCTGGAGGAGGACTAGCGGGGGATTTAATCAAGAGACCCAGTACTTC
>TRBJ2-3|TRBD2|TRBV7-8
CASSLIEAGSTDTQYF
TGTGCCAGCAGCTTAATCGAAGCGGGAAGCACAGATACGCAGTATTTT
>TRBJ2-7|-|TRBV30
CAWSLGEGVPREQYF
TGTGCCTGGAGTTTAGGGGAGGGGGTACCTCGCGAGCAGTACTTC
>TRBJ2-7|-|TRBV9
CASSVGSSREIYEQYF
TGTGCCAGCAGCGTAGGGAGTTCAAGGGAGATCTACGAGCAGTACTTC
>TRBJ1-5|TRBD1|TRBV19
CASTDRGNQPQHF
TGTGCCAGTACCGACAGGGGGAATCAGCCCCAGCATTTT
>TRBJ2-4|-|TRBV11-3
CASSLNRLVGNIQYF
TGTGCCAGCAGCTTAAATCGACTAGTCGGAAACATTCAGTACTTC
>TRBJ2-7|TRBD1|TRBV6-6
CASSFTTGGTYEQYF
TGTGCCAGCAGTTTCACCACAGGGGGCACCTACGAGCAGTACTTC
>TRBJ2-5|TRBD1|TRBV10-3
CATQTGGPTQYF
TGTGCCACCCAGACAGGGGGGCCTACCCAGTACTTC
>TRBJ1-2|-|TRBV5-4
CASSLPSTGNYGYTF
TGTGCCAGCAGCTTGCCATCCACAGGGAACTATGGCTACACCTTC
>TRBJ2-7|TRBD2|TRBV5-6
CASSQMTSGYEQYF
TGTGCCAGCAGCCAAATGACTAGCGGTTACGAGCAGTACTTC
>TRBJ1-2|-|TRBV18
CASSPDSNYGYTF
TGTGCCAGCTCACCGGACAGTAACTATGGCTACACCTTC
>TRBJ2-1|TRBD1|TRBV7-8
CASSLAYRQGTGEQFF
TGTGCCAGCAGCTTAGCTTACAGACAGGGAACGGGTGAGCAGTTCTTC
>TRBJ2-3|-|TRBV5-1
CASSLGGGSDTQYF
TGCGCCAGCAGCTTGGGCGGGGGCTCAGATACGCAGTATTTT
>TRBJ2-3|-|TRBV11-3
CASSLNPGGFDTQYF
TGTGCCAGCAGCTTGAATCCGGGTGGATTCGATACGCAGTATTTT
>TRBJ2-5|-|TRBV18
CASSPARGETQYF
TGTGCCAGCTCACCAGCCAGGGGAGAGACCCAGTACTTC
>TRBJ2-5|-|TRBV6-6
CATVRDTKETQYF
TGTGCCACCGTACGGGACACTAAAGAGACCCAGTACTTC
>TRBJ2-7|TRBD2|TRBV7-2
CASSLALGSGARYEQYF
TGTGCCAGCAGCTTAGCGCTTGGGAGCGGGGCTCGCTACGAGCAGTACTTC
>TRBJ2-2|-|TRBV2
CASSGDRNTGELFF
TGTGCCAGCAGTGGAGACAGGAACACCGGGGAGCTGTTTTTT
>TRBJ2-3|-|TRBV30
CAWSAPSGGDTQYF
TGTGCCTGGAGTGCCCCGTCAGGTGGGGATACGCAGTATTTT
>TRBJ2-1|-|TRBV6-5
CASSYSIIQGNEQFF
TGTGCCAGCAGTTACTCGATAATCCAGGGAAATGAGCAGTTCTTC
>TRBJ1-1|TRBD1|TRBV13
CASSLRDRGEAFF
TGTGCCAGCAGCTTAAGGGACAGGGGGGAAGCTTTCTTT
>TRBJ1-2|TRBD1|TRBV2
CATASDRGGGYTF
TGTGCCACCGCTTCGGACAGGGGTGGTGGCTACACCTTC
>TRBJ2-3|-|TRBV4-2
CASSQGGGNTDTQYF
TGTGCCAGCAGCCAAGGTGGAGGGAACACAGATACGCAGTATTTT
>TRBJ1-2|-|TRBV9
CASSGPAGGGLYGYTF
TGTGCCAGCAGCGGACCTGCGGGGGGGGGATTATATGGCTACACCTTC